This TCR beta chain was sequenced in a study of blood T cell repertoires in COVID-19. Study-level information: Italy, Spain and the United States were the sources of the convalescent and acute COVID-19 samples. Sample material is recorded as cDNA or gDNA derived from T cells, B-cell-depleted T cells, or PBMCs.

The CDR3 is 14 amino acids. Germline V gene data show CDR1 as MNHEY and CDR2 as SVGAGI. V was cut by 6 bases and J by 6 bases, with 15 bases left in between. Original methodology: It was from reference gene primer amplification that nucleated cell counts were estimated. Only in-frame clones appear in the TCRdb table, and some are missing; sequencing was by immunoSEQ multiplex PCR. V, J and clone size are taken as reported in that table, and D and trimming were inferred from the DNA itself. The sample has fewer than 450,000 clones, 87% seen once. J is TRBJ2-1 and V is TRBV6-5, with a weak D call TRBD1 (6 bases). Sequencing was performed on peripheral blood. This TCR came from a woman between 50 and 59 years old with COVID-19, enrolled during active disease. The CDR3 loop reads CASRSGHTANEQFF. As DNA, the CDR3 is TGTGCCAGCAGATCGGGACACACCGCCAATGAGCAGTTCTTC.